A selection of T cell receptor beta chains follows, all from one sample in a study of blood T cell repertoires in COVID-19. Produced via immunoSEQ multiplex PCR; TCRdb's table is partial and in-frame only. Seen here are 300,000 to 350,000 clones, approximately 89% observed once, and the top ten hold roughly 4%. The sample consisted of peripheral blood. The origin of the receptors is a woman aged 55-69 years with COVID-19, enrolled during active disease. Both conserved end residues are part of each CDR3. The order of the fields is V gene, J gene, D gene, clone size, CDR3 protein, CDR3 DNA. The D gene is left open where the match is weak. Size values are once, few and many counts, or a class for expanded clones, and some rows have none.

TRBV3-1/TRBV3-2,TRBJ1-5,-,-,CASSQDSRAYQPQHF,TGTGCCAGCAGCCAAGATTCCAGAGCGTATCAGCCCCAGCATTTT
TRBV5-1,TRBJ1-1,TRBD1,-,CASSLGTGTEAFF,TGCGCCAGCAGCTTGGGGACAGGGACTGAAGCTTTCTTT
TRBV11-2,TRBJ2-7,-,-,CASSLEPGRTYEQYF,TGTGCCAGCAGCTTAGAACCGGGGAGAACCTACGAGCAGTACTTC
TRBV2,TRBJ2-7,TRBD2,-,CASSDAGGLSYEQYF,TGTGCCAGCAGTGACGCGGGGGGACTTTCCTACGAGCAGTACTTC
TRBV21-1,TRBJ1-2,-,-,CASSPTWAGGAFNYGYTF,-
TRBV11-2,TRBJ1-6,-,few,CASRSGGNNSPLHF,TGTGCCAGCAGGTCCGGGGGAAATAATTCACCCCTCCACTTT
TRBV6-5,TRBJ1-6,-,-,CAISRGRESPLHF,TGTGCCATCTCGCGGGGCAGGGAATCACCCCTCCACTTT
TRBV2,TRBJ2-7,-,-,CASKFPRPPVEHEQYF,TGTGCCAGCAAGTTTCCGAGGCCCCCTGTGGAGCACGAGCAGTACTTC
TRBV13,TRBJ2-7,-,-,CASSLTRGTLRYF,TGTGCCAGCAGCTTAACCCGCGGGACCTTGAGGTACTTC
TRBV7-9,TRBJ1-2,TRBD1,-,CASSTGTGGDYGYTF,TGTGCCAGCAGCACCGGGACAGGGGGCGACTATGGCTACACCTTC
TRBV4-2,TRBJ1-1,TRBD1,-,CASSRDRVNTEAFF,TGTGCCAGCAGCCGAGACAGGGTGAACACTGAAGCTTTCTTT
TRBV3-1/TRBV3-2,TRBJ2-1,TRBD1,once,CASSHRTGNEQFF,TGTGCCAGCAGCCACCGGACAGGGAATGAGCAGTTCTTC
TRBV10-3,TRBJ1-1,TRBD1,-,CAIQGTANTEAFF,TGTGCCATCCAGGGGACAGCGAACACTGAAGCTTTCTTT
TRBV11-2,TRBJ1-2,TRBD1,-,CASSYSLSFQGDGYTF,TGTGCCAGCAGCTACTCCCTCTCCTTTCAGGGGGATGGCTACACCTTC
TRBV11-2,TRBJ1-1,-,-,CASSGTSMNTEAFF,TGTGCCAGCAGCGGGACATCGATGAACACTGAAGCTTTCTTT
TRBV9,TRBJ2-1,TRBD1,once,CASSVAVGQGGNEQFF,TGTGCCAGCAGCGTAGCCGTTGGACAGGGAGGCAATGAGCAGTTCTTC
TRBV28,TRBJ2-1,-,-,CASSSVTGYNEQFF,TGTGCCAGCAGCTCGGTGACGGGGTACAATGAGCAGTTCTTC
TRBV10-3,TRBJ1-1,TRBD1,-,CAISEGQVGTEAFF,TGTGCCATCAGTGAGGGACAGGTGGGCACTGAAGCTTTCTTT
TRBV29-1,TRBJ1-4,TRBD1,-,CSVALGQGGEKLFF,TGCAGCGTTGCACTGGGACAGGGCGGGGAAAAACTGTTTTTT
TRBV28,TRBJ2-3,-,-,CASSWTLGGDTQYF,TGTGCCAGCAGTTGGACCCTAGGGGGAGATACGCAGTATTTT
TRBV19,TRBJ1-2,-,-,CASSIEGGYGYTF,TGTGCCAGTAGTATAGAGGGGGGCTATGGCTACACCTTC
TRBV6-4,TRBJ2-1,TRBD2,-,CASIRTSGGHSYNEQFF,TGTGCCAGCATCAGGACTAGCGGGGGACACTCCTACAATGAGCAGTTCTTC
TRBV5-1,TRBJ2-3,TRBD2,-,CASSYTSAGTDTQYF,TGCGCCAGCAGCTATACTAGCGCCGGCACAGATACGCAGTATTTT
TRBV28,TRBJ1-1,-,-,CASSLRSPGWAFF,TGTGCCAGCAGTTTACGATCTCCAGGGTGGGCTTTCTTT
TRBV14,TRBJ1-1,TRBD1,-,CASSRGQMNTEAFF,TGTGCCAGCAGCCGGGGACAGATGAACACTGAAGCTTTCTTT
TRBV7-3,TRBJ2-2,-,-,CASSSLDKANTGELFF,TGTGCCAGCAGCTCGCTGGACAAAGCGAACACCGGGGAGCTGTTTTTT
TRBV5-1,TRBJ1-1,-,-,CASSPQFEVSTEAFF,TGCGCCAGCAGCCCCCAGTTCGAGGTAAGCACTGAAGCTTTCTTT
TRBV20-1,TRBJ2-7,-,-,CSASKAGYEQYF,TGCAGTGCTAGTAAAGCCGGCTACGAGCAGTACTTC
TRBV11-3,TRBJ2-5,TRBD1,once,CASSRDSQETQYF,TGTGCCAGCAGCCGGGACAGTCAAGAGACCCAGTACTTC
TRBV5-4,TRBJ1-4,TRBD1,-,CASSRRTGTNEKLFF,TGTGCCAGCAGCCGGCGGACAGGAACTAATGAAAAACTGTTTTTT
TRBV30,TRBJ1-2,TRBD1,-,CAWSVLSGTDYTF,TGTGCCTGGAGTGTACTCTCCGGGACAGATTACACCTTC
TRBV28,TRBJ1-5,-,-,CASSQGGEPQHF,TGTGCCAGCAGTCAAGGCGGGGAGCCCCAGCATTTT
TRBV24-1,TRBJ2-7,TRBD1,-,CATSDRDRTYEQYF,TGTGCCACCAGTGACCGGGACAGGACCTACGAGCAGTACTTC
TRBV6-1,TRBJ1-5,-,-,CASSEAGTSNQPQHF,TGTGCCAGCAGTGAAGCGGGCACAAGCAATCAGCCCCAGCATTTT
TRBV2,TRBJ1-6,-,-,CASSETAGGNSPLHF,TGTGCCAGCAGTGAAACTGCGGGGGGGAATTCACCCCTCCACTTT
TRBV14,TRBJ2-7,TRBD1,-,CASSQGGQGRYEQYF,TGTGCCAGCAGCCAGGGGGGACAGGGAAGATACGAGCAGTACTTC
TRBV7-3,TRBJ2-2,-,-,CASSRRTGELFF,TGTGCCAGCAGCCGTCGCACCGGGGAGCTGTTTTTT
TRBV9,TRBJ1-1,-,-,CASSSGGNTEAFF,TGTGCCAGCAGCTCCGGAGGGAACACTGAAGCTTTCTTT
TRBV19,TRBJ1-2,-,once,CASSSQPDYGYTF,TGTGCCAGTTCTAGTCAACCCGACTATGGCTACACCTTC
TRBV7-9,TRBJ1-2,-,-,CASTLGGAFGYTF,TGTGCCAGCACCCTCGGGGGGGCGTTTGGCTACACCTTC